Each of the 24 T cell receptor beta chains below was sequenced from the same sample in a study of T cells in Graves' hyperthyroidism and ophthalmopathy. Amplification of TCR beta CDR3 regions used RNA as the template. A set of HTBI primers served as the primers for a first-round RT-PCR of the TCR CDR3. TCRdb ran MiXCR on the multiplex PCR reads and lists one entry per CDR3 protein. Of a few hundred thousand distinct CDR3 sequences in the sample, approximately 14% were seen once. The sample consisted of blood. These receptor sequences come from a woman in her 30s with Graves' hyperthyroidism.

This clonotype was counted ten times or more. The rearrangement joins TRBV12-3 or TRBV12-4 to TRBJ2-3; D is ambiguous. This CDR3 has 12 amino acids. The V end lost 4 bases, the J end lost 2 bases, and 4 bases lay between the germline ends. CDR3 sequence: CASSSFTDTQYF. Here the CDR3 DNA reads TGTGCCAGCAGTTCCTTCACAGATACGCAGTATTTT.

In the case of this clonotype: This may come from a read error, since a much larger clone is one base off. This chain uses TRBV10-3 with TRBJ2-3; 9 bases fit TRBD2. Germline loops: CDR1 ENHRY, CDR2 SYGVKD. With V trimmed by 11 bases and J by 2 bases, 11 bases remained unmatched. This CDR3 has 15 amino acids. CDR3 amino acids: CASLVAGVPTDTQYF. The DNA for the CDR3 is TGTGCCTCCCTCGTAGCGGGAGTACCCACAGATACGCAGTATTTT.

The table lists this clonotype with many counts. The CDR3 reads CASSALASYEQYF. The CDR3 DNA follows: TGTGCCAGCAGTGCACTAGCCTCCTACGAGCAGTACTTC. V is TRBV6-1 and J is TRBJ2-7; D might be TRBD2 (6 bases). The CDR3 spans 13 residues. V lost 4 bases and J 0 bases, leaving 7 bases between the germline ends. Germline-derived CDR1 and CDR2 are MNHNS and SASEGT.

This clonotype was picked up many times. The J gene is TRBJ2-3, the V gene TRBV30; D gene uncertain. This CDR3 contains 14 residues. The ends were cut back, 0 bases at V and 1 base at J, with 8 bases in the middle. The germline V gene encodes CDR1 GTSNPN and CDR2 SVGIG (reference sequence). The chain's CDR3 is CAWSVAPRTDTQYF. The CDR3 DNA is TGTGCCTGGAGTGTCGCTCCCCGCACAGATACGCAGTATTTT.

This rearrangement joins TRBV20-1 to TRBJ2-7; D is perhaps TRBD1 (5 bases). The V end lost 0 bases, the J end lost 0 bases, and 12 bases lay between the germline ends. CDR3 length equals 15 residues. Germline V gives CDR1 DFQATT, CDR2 SNEGSKA (reference sequence). Here the CDR3 reads CSARDGQGSSYEQYF. Written as DNA, the CDR3 is TGCAGTGCTAGAGACGGGCAGGGTAGCTCCTACGAGCAGTACTTC.

A note on this clonotype: A read error may account for a junction end that differs from germline. This chain connects TRBV7-3 to TRBJ2-1; the match to TRBD1 covers 10 bases. Germline lookup yields CDR1 SGHTA and CDR2 FQGTGA. The CDR3 spans 15 residues. DNA of the CDR3: TGTGCCAACAGCTCGACAGGGGGCGCTTTGAATGAGCAGTTCTTC. Protein: CANSSTGGALNEQFF.

This clonotype was detected ten times or more. The genes are TRBV27 and TRBJ1-1; the D gene is possibly TRBD1 (5 bases). The length of the CDR3 is 14 residues. Germline CDR1 reads MNHEY; CDR2 reads SMNVEV (reference sequence). Trimming took 6 bases from V and 5 from J, leaving 16 bases between them. The CDR3, as DNA: TGTGCCAGCAGCCCCGGGGGTGGGGGTACTGAAGCTTTCTTT. It encodes CASSPGGGGTEAFF.

This clonotype was seen only once. The rearrangement uses TRBV7-2 and TRBJ1-3; D ambiguous. Germline V gene lookup returns CDR1 SGHTA and CDR2 FQGNSA. The germline V and J ends were trimmed by 1 base and 0 bases, with 10 bases remaining between them. The CDR3 length is 16 residues. CDR3 loop: CASSLDNTISGNTIYF. DNA for the CDR3: TGTGCCAGCAGCTTAGACAACACGATCTCTGGAAACACCATATATTTT.

This clonotype was counted at least ten times. The chain carries TRBV12-3 or TRBV12-4 and TRBJ2-7; TRBD1 is a possible D gene (5 bases). This CDR3 has 14 residues. Trimming pared 3 bases from V and 6 bases from J, leaving 15 bases between. CDR3 in DNA: TGTGCCAGCAGTTTCGGGCAGGGCCCCCGCGAGCAGTACTTC. This encodes CASSFGQGPREQYF.

The J gene is TRBJ2-3, the V gene TRBV29-1; 10 bases map to TRBD2. The CDR3 loop spans 19 amino acids. The V and J ends lost 6 bases and 2 bases, in that order; junction bases with no gene match: 20. Germline V gene sequence: CDR1 SQVTM, CDR2 ANQGSEA. CDR3 protein: CSVTPVGEGLALVTDTQYF. DNA of the CDR3: TGCAGCGTAACCCCAGTCGGCGAGGGACTAGCGTTGGTCACAGATACGCAGTATTTT.

The rearrangement joins TRBV29-1 to TRBJ1-2; the D gene is possibly TRBD1 (6 bases). Germline V gene data show CDR1 as SQVTM and CDR2 as ANQGSEA. Trimming cost V 4 bases and J 11 bases, with 20 bases left between them. There are 13 residues in the CDR3. As DNA, the CDR3 is TGCAGCGTTGCAGGTCAGGGGACCCAGGGTTACACCTTC. This translates into CSVAGQGTQGYTF.

This clonotype has just a few counts. The V and J genes are TRBV19 and TRBJ2-1; 10 bases agree with TRBD2. V lost 5 bases, J lost 0 bases, and 7 bases stayed unmatched. CDR3 length: 17 residues. The germline V gene encodes CDR1 LNHDA and CDR2 SQIVND (reference sequence). The CDR3 loop is CASSWASGSHSYNEQFF. CDR3 sequence (DNA): TGTGCCAGTAGTTGGGCTAGCGGGAGTCACTCCTACAATGAGCAGTTCTTC.

The table lists this clonotype with many counts. The chain employs TRBV7-2 and TRBJ1-5, with D uncertain. The CDR3 extends over 13 amino acids. The germline gives CDR1 SGHTA, CDR2 FQGNSA. V lost 2 bases to trimming and J lost 8 bases, with 10 bases between them. Here the CDR3 DNA reads TGTGCCAGCAGCTTATACAGCGGAGAGCCCCAGCATTTT. It specifies CASSLYSGEPQHF.

This clonotype was recorded many times. This chain links TRBV5-5 with TRBJ2-1; 10 bases agree with TRBD1. V lost 3 bases and J lost 5; bases outside the gene matches: 2. Germline V CDR1 and CDR2: SGHKS, YYEKEE (reference sequence). CDR3 size: 14 residues. CDR3 nucleotide sequence: TGTGCCAGCAGCTGGACAGGGGGAGACAATGAGCAGTTCTTC. This sequence encodes CASSWTGGDNEQFF.

This clonotype was detected many times. The chain joins TRBV6-1 to TRBJ2-2, with TRBD2 identical over 8 bases. The germline gives CDR1 MNHNS, CDR2 SASEGT. This CDR3 contains 18 residues. With 5 bases clipped from V and 1 base from J, the junction kept 12 bases outside the gene matches. The CDR3: CASSYLTSGSLNTGELFF. CDR3 bases: TGTGCCAGCAGTTATCTGACCAGCGGGAGCCTGAACACCGGGGAGCTGTTTTTT.

This clonotype has only a few counts. The chain combines TRBV7-9 with TRBJ1-2; perhaps TRBD1 as D (5 bases). CDR1 is SEHNR and CDR2 is FQNEAQ in the germline V gene (reference sequence). The CDR3 has 16 amino acids. Trimming took 1 base from V and 1 from J, leaving 13 bases between them. In DNA, the CDR3 is TGTGCCAGCAGCTTAGTTCCGGGGCTGAGTAACTATGGCTACACCTTC. Translated, it gives CASSLVPGLSNYGYTF.

This clonotype appeared many times. This rearrangement joins TRBV5-1 to TRBJ2-3, with D possibly being TRBD2 (5 bases). The length of the CDR3 is 15 residues. V was shortened by 4 bases and J by 6 bases, with 18 bases between the two germline ends. CDR1 is SGHRS, CDR2 YFSETQ, per germline. This CDR3 is CASSIPVQGGDTQYF. The DNA of the CDR3 is TGCGCCAGCAGCATCCCAGTACAAGGCGGGGATACGCAGTATTTT.

The V and J genes are TRBV6-1 and TRBJ2-1; D might be TRBD1 (6 bases). V was clipped by 7 bases and J by 5 bases, with 15 bases between them. The CDR3 loop spans 14 amino acids. Germline V lookup: CDR1 MNHNS, CDR2 SASEGT. The CDR3: CASNAWGLNNEQFF. The CDR3 DNA sequence: TGTGCCAGCAACGCCTGGGGGCTGAACAATGAGCAGTTCTTC.

This clonotype was seen many times. This chain links TRBV12-3 or TRBV12-4 with TRBJ2-3; D remains unclear. V was pared by 2 bases and J by 0 bases, with 9 bases between. This CDR3 spans 15 amino acids. Here the CDR3 DNA reads TGTGCCAGCAGTTTAATGGACGGGAGCACAGATACGCAGTATTTT. Translated: CASSLMDGSTDTQYF.

This clonotype was counted a few times. V and J are TRBV20-1 and TRBJ1-4; 10 bases map to TRBD1. Per the germline V gene, CDR1 is DFQATT and CDR2 is SNEGSKA (reference sequence). Germline trimming cut 4 bases from V and 4 bases from J; bases unmatched to any gene: 15. The CDR3 runs 18 residues. The CDR3 here is CSAITWDRGRSGNEKLFF. For the CDR3, the DNA is TGCAGTGCTATAACTTGGGACAGGGGTAGATCGGGTAATGAAAAACTGTTTTTT.

This clonotype was recorded at least ten times. V and J are TRBV29-1 and TRBJ2-7; 12 bases agree with TRBD2. Germline CDR1 is SQVTM and CDR2 is ANQGSEA. CDR3 length: 16 residues. Trimming removed 1 base from V and 4 bases from J; junction bases left unmatched: 8. Written as DNA, the CDR3 is TGCAGCGTTGAAGTGGCACAGACTAGCGGGAGTTACGAGCAGTACTTC. Its protein is CSVEVAQTSGSYEQYF.

This clonotype was seen a few times. This chain links TRBV10-3 with TRBJ2-6; 11 bases match TRBD1. The ends lost 7 bases at V and 2 bases at J; junction bases unmatched: 7. This CDR3 is 17 amino acids long. Germline V gene data show CDR1 as ENHRY and CDR2 as SYGVKD. As DNA, the CDR3 is TGTGCCATCAACGAGGGACAGGGGGACGCTGGGGCCAACGTCCTGACTTTC. It codes for CAINEGQGDAGANVLTF.

The genes are TRBV13 and TRBJ2-2; D is possibly TRBD1 (5 bases). V was cut by 6 bases and J by 1 base, with 12 bases left in between. Germline loops: CDR1 PRHDT, CDR2 FYEKMQ (reference sequence). This CDR3 region has 15 residues. The CDR3 loop reads CASRLGPMNTGELFF. For the CDR3, the DNA is TGTGCCAGCAGATTGGGGCCCATGAACACCGGGGAGCTGTTTTTT.

This clonotype came up many times. The chain carries TRBV20-1 and TRBJ1-1; D gene unclear. V gave up 6 bases and J gave up 4 bases, with 12 bases separating them. The germline V gene has CDR1 DFQATT and CDR2 SNEGSKA (reference sequence). The CDR3 is 12 residues long. The chain's CDR3 is CSALKGITEAFF. CDR3 nucleotides: TGCAGTGCCCTTAAGGGAATCACTGAAGCTTTCTTT.